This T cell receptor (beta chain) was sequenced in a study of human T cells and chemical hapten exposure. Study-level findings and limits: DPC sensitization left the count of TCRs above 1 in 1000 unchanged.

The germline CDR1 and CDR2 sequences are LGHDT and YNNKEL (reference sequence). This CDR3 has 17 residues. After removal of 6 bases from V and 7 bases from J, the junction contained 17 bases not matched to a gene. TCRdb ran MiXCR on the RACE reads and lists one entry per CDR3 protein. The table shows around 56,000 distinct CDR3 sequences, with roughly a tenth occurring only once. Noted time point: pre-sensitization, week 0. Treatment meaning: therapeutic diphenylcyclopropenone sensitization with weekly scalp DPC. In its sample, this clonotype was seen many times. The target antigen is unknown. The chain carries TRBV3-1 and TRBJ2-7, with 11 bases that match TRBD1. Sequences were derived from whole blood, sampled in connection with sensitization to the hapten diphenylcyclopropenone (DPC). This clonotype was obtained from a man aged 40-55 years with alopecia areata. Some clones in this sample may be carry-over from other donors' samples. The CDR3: CASSLVSGQGASREQYF. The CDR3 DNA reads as TGTGCCAGCAGTCTAGTCAGTGGACAGGGGGCTTCGCGGGAGCAGTACTTC.